These T cell receptor beta chains were read from a single sample in a study of spatial heterogeneity in lung cancer. One entry per CDR3 protein results from TCRdb running MiXCR on the 5' RACE reads. In the table there are around 110,000 distinct CDR3 sequences, 12% of which are singletons. The material was PBMCs, obtained at follow-up. These receptors all stem from a male donor with early-stage non-small cell lung cancer. The CDR3 runs from the conserved cysteine through the conserved F or W. D genes are given only for firm matches. Clone size is stated in some rows and not others, as once, few, many or a class when expanded.

TRBV5-1	.	many	TRBJ2-7	TGCGCCAGCAGCTTAACCTCCTACGAGCAGTACTTC	CASSLTSYEQYF
TRBV2	TRBD1	once	TRBJ2-3	TGTGCCAGCAGTGAAGCGCAACAACAGGGGGCGAATACGCAGTATTTT	CASSEAQQQGANTQYF
TRBV6-2/TRBV6-3	TRBD1	.	TRBJ1-5	TGTGCCAGCACGGGAATTAGGGACAGCGAGAATCAGCCCCAGCATTTT	CASTGIRDSENQPQHF
TRBV11-2	.	.	TRBJ2-2	TGTGCCAGCAGCTTAGCGACTAACACCGGGGAGCTGTTTTTT	CASSLATNTGELFF
TRBV27	.	.	TRBJ1-2	TGTGCCAGCAGTTCCCTTGCAGGGAGTCCCTTATATGGCTACACCTTC	CASSSLAGSPLYGYTF
TRBV7-9	.	many	TRBJ2-3	TGTGCCAGCAGCCCAGGGAGAGGGGCAGATACGCAGTATTTT	CASSPGRGADTQYF
TRBV9	.	many	TRBJ1-6	TGTGCCAGCAGCGCGGAGAAGGATCTTACGTGGTCACCCCTCCACTTT	CASSAEKDLTWSPLHF
TRBV10-3	.	.	TRBJ2-6	TGTGCCATCCAGTCTGGGGCCAACGTCCTGACTTTC	CAIQSGANVLTF
TRBV15	TRBD1	many	TRBJ2-1	TGTGCCACCAGCAGACCCCAACAGGGGATCCTCTACAATGAGCAGTTCTTC	CATSRPQQGILYNEQFF
TRBV25-1	TRBD1	.	TRBJ1-2	TGTGCCAGCAGTGAGGGGACAGGGGGCGCCGGCTATGGCTACACCTTC	CASSEGTGGAGYGYTF
TRBV6-1	.	.	TRBJ1-5	TGTGCCAGCAGTGAAGGGGTGAGTCAGCCCCAGCATTTT	CASSEGVSQPQHF
TRBV10-3	TRBD1	many	TRBJ2-3	TGTGCCATCAGAGGGACAGGGGGAAATACGCAGTATTTT	CAIRGTGGNTQYF